Presented here are 9 T cell receptor beta chains from one specimen sequenced in a study of blood T cell repertoires in COVID-19. TCRdb's copy holds only in-frame clones and misses some; the assay was immunoSEQ multiplex PCR. This sample has 84,000 or so clones, with over 65% found just once. Sample: peripheral blood. These receptors were taken from a human donor in a cohort sampled during active COVID-19.

This clone was observed a handful of times. The V and J genes are TRBV18 and TRBJ2-2; 10 bases align to TRBD1. The CDR3 is made up of 15 amino acids. Germline V gene lookup returns CDR1 KGHSH and CDR2 LQKENI. J gave up 5 bases and V 5 bases, and 5 bases lay outside the gene matches. The CDR3 region is CASSTRTGGTGELFF. CDR3 in DNA: TGTGCCAGCTCAACCCGGACAGGGGGGACCGGGGAGCTGTTTTTT.

This clone occurred a few times. The rearrangement uses TRBV27 and TRBJ1-6, with D possibly being TRBD1 (5 bases). The V gene's germline CDR1 is MNHEY and CDR2 SMNVEV (reference sequence). This CDR3 is 17 amino acids long. V dropped 3 bases and J dropped 0 bases, with 12 bases sitting between them. The DNA of the CDR3 is TGTGCCAGCAGTTTCACAGTCGGGGGCTCCTATAATTCACCCCTCCACTTT. Translation gives CASSFTVGGSYNSPLHF.

This clone has only a few counts. The gene calls are TRBV9 and TRBJ1-1; D gene uncertain. This CDR3 comprises 13 residues. Trimming shortened V by 4 bases and J by 6 bases, and 13 bases separated the two germline ends. Germline lookup yields CDR1 SGDLS and CDR2 YYNGEE. In DNA form, the CDR3 reads TGTGCCAGCAGCTCTCAGGTAGACGCTGAAGCTTTCTTT. Translated: CASSSQVDAEAFF.

The chain carries TRBV3-1 (or the pseudogene TRBV3-2) and TRBJ1-5, with D hard to call. The CDR3 runs to 15 residues. Per germline, CDR1 LGHDT and CDR2 YNNKEL (reference sequence). V was pared by 0 bases and J by 7 bases, with 13 bases between. CDR3: CASSQDLGSGQPQHF. For the CDR3, the DNA is TGTGCCAGCAGCCAAGACCTCGGGTCTGGACAGCCCCAGCATTTT.

V and J are TRBV4-3 and TRBJ1-1, with D possibly matching TRBD1 (6 bases). The V end was cut by 0 bases, the J end by 4 bases, with 6 bases between. This CDR3 is built from 13 residues. Germline-derived CDR1 and CDR2 are LGHNA and YSLEER. This CDR3 reads CASSQEGGTEAFF. For the CDR3, the DNA is TGCGCCAGCAGCCAAGAAGGGGGCACTGAAGCTTTCTTT.

This rearrangement joins TRBV11-2 to TRBJ2-7, with D possibly matching TRBD1 (6 bases). V dropped 0 bases and J dropped 7 bases, with 13 bases sitting between them. The CDR3 sequence is 14 residues long. Germline V lookup: CDR1 SGHAT, CDR2 FQNNGV. This chain's CDR3 is CASSLDGGSGEQYF. The CDR3 region has the DNA TGTGCCAGCAGCTTAGATGGGGGCTCGGGGGAGCAGTACTTC.

In DNA form, the CDR3 reads TGTGCCAGCAGCTTGACTAGCGGGGGAAAGTTCTTC. Protein: CASSLTSGGKFF. The chain combines TRBV7-2 with TRBJ2-1; 12 nucleotides align to TRBD2. CDR3 length: 12 residues. Germline V gene lookup returns CDR1 SGHTA and CDR2 FQGNSA. V shed 3 bases and J 14 bases; nucleotides not matched to a gene: 2. The variable domain in full, with the rest retrieved from reference TRBV7-2 and TRBJ2-1, is GAGVSQSPSNKVTEKGKDVELRCDPISGHTALYWYRQSLGQGLEFLIYFQGNSAPDKSGLPSDRFSAERTGGSVSTLTIQRTQQEDSAVYLCASSLTSGGKFFGPGTRLTVL.

The chain uses TRBV7-8 and TRBJ2-7, with TRBD1 matching over 9 bases. Per the germline V gene, CDR1 is SGHVS and CDR2 is FQNEAQ. The CDR3 is 17 residues long. After removal of 4 bases from V and 3 bases from J, the junction contained 13 bases not matched to a gene. CDR3 residues: CASSSTPTGTGSYEQYF. Here the CDR3 DNA reads TGTGCCAGCAGCTCGACTCCGACCGGGACAGGGAGCTACGAGCAGTACTTC.

The chain recombines TRBV11-3 with TRBJ1-1; tentative D call: TRBD1 (5 bases). Trimming pared 3 bases from V and 2 bases from J, leaving 7 bases between. The CDR3 length is 13 residues. CDR1 is SGHNT, CDR2 YENEEA, per germline. DNA of the CDR3: TGTGCCAGCAGCTTCGGGGGAAACACTGAAGCTTTCTTT. This translates into CASSFGGNTEAFF.